This T cell receptor beta chain was captured in a study of T cell repertoires in cytomegalovirus infection. TCRdb used MiXCR to reprocess the reads, holding one entry per CDR3 protein. The data hold more than 95,000 distinct CDR3 sequences, with about 32% observed a single time. A word on this clonotype: The target antigen is unknown.

The CDR3 consists of 12 residues. Germline assignment: CDR1 SEHNR and CDR2 FQNEAQ (reference sequence). V lost 3 bases to trimming and J lost 6 bases, with 9 bases between them. The chain has TRBV7-9 and TRBJ2-7; no reliable D call. The receptor comes from a human donor in good health (CMV status not recorded). Some clones in this sample may be carry-over from other donors' samples. The input for sequencing was CD8+ T cells from cultured PBMCs, taken from culture after CMV antigen stimulation. The DNA for the CDR3 is TGTGCCAGCAGCTTTGCCGCCCCCGAGCAGTACTTC. It specifies CASSFAAPEQYF.